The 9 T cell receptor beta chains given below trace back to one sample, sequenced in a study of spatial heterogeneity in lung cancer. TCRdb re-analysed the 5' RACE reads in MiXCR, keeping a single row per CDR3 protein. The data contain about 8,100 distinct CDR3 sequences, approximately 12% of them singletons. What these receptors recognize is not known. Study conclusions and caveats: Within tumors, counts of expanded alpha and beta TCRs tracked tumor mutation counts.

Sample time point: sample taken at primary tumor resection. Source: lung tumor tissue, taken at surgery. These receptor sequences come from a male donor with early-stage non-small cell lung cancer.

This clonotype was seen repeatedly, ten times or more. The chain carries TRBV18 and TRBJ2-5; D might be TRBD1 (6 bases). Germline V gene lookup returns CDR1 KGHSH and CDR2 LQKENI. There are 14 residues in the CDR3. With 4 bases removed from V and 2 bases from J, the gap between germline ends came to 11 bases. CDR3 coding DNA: TGTGCCAGCTCACGGGGACATTTACAAGAGACCCAGTACTTC. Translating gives CASSRGHLQETQYF.

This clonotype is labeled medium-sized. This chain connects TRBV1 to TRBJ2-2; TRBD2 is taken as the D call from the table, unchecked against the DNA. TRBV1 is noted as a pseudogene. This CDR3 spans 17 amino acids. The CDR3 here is CTSSQEGPAIVTGELFF. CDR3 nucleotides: TGCACCAGCAGCCAAGAGGGGCCCGCGATTGTAACCGGGGAGCTGTTTTTT.

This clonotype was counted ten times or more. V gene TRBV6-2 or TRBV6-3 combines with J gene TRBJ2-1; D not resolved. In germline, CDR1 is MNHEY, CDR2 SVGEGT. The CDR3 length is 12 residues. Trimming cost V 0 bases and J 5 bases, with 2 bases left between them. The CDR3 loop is CASSYSHNEQFF. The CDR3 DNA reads TGTGCCAGCAGTTACTCTCACAATGAGCAGTTCTTC.

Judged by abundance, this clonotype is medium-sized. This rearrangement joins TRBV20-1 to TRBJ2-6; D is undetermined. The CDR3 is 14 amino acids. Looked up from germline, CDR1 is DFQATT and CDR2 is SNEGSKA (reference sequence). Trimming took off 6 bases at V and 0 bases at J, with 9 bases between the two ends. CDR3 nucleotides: TGCAGTGCCAGCCAGGACTCTGGGGCCAACGTCCTGACTTTC. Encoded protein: CSASQDSGANVLTF.

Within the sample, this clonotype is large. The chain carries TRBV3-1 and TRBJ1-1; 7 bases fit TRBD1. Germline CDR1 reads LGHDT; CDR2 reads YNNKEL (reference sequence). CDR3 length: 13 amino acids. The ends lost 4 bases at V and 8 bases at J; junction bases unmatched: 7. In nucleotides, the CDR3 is TGTGCCAGCAGCCTGAACAGGGGAAGCGAAGCTTTCTTT. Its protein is CASSLNRGSEAFF. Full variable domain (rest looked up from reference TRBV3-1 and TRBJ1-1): DTAVSQTPKYLVTQMGNDKSIKCEQNLGHDTMYWYKQDSKKFLKIMFSYNNKELIINETVPNRFSPKSPDKAHLNLHINSLELGDSAVYFCASSLNRGSEAFFGQGTRLTVV.

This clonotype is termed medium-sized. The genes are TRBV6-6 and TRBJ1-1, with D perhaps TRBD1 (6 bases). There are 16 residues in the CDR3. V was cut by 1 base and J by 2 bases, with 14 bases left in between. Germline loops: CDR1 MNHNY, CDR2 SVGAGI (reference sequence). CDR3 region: CASSYYRTEINTEAFF. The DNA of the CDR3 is TGTGCCAGCAGTTACTATCGGACAGAGATTAACACTGAAGCTTTCTTT.

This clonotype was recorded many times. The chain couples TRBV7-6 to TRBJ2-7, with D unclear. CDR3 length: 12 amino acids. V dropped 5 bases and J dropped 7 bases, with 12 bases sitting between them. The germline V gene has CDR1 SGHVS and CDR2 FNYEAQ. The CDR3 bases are TGTGCCAGCAGCCGACGAGGTCAGGAGCAGTACTTC. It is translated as CASSRRGQEQYF.

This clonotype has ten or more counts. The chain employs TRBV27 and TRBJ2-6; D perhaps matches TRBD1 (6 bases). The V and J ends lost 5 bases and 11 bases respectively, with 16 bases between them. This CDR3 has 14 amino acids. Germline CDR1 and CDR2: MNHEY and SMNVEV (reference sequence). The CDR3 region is CASSLGTYGDVLTF. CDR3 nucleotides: TGTGCCAGCAGTCTAGGGACATATGGTGACGTCCTGACTTTC.

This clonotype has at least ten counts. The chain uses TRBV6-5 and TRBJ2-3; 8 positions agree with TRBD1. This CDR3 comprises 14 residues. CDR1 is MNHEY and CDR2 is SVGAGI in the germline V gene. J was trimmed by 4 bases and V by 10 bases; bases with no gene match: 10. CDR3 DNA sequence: TGTGCCACAACCGGGACAGGCGTTTCAGATACGCAGTATTTT. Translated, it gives CATTGTGVSDTQYF.